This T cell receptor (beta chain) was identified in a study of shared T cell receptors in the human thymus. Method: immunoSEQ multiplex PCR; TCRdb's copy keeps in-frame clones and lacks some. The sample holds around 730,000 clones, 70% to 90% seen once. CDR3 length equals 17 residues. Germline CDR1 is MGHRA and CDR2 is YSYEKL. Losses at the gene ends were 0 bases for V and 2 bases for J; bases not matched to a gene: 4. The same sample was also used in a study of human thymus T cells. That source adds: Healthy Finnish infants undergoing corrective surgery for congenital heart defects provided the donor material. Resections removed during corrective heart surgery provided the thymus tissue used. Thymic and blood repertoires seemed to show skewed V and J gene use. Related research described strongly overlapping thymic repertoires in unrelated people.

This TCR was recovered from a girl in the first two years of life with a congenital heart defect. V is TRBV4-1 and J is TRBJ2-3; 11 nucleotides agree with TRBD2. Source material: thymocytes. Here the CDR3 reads CASSQDASGGPTDTQYF. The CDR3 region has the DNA TGCGCCAGCAGCCAAGATGCTAGCGGGGGGCCCACAGATACGCAGTATTTT.